This T cell receptor beta chain originates from a study of molecular identifiers for immune sequencing clone quantification. Whole-study context: Four portions were sequenced after RNA from around 20,000 or 99,000 naive CD8 cells was split five ways in replicates.

Germline lookup yields CDR1 MNHEY and CDR2 SMNVEV (reference sequence). Trimming took off 7 bases at V and 0 bases at J, with 7 bases between the two ends. The CDR3 consists of 14 residues. Isolation of naive CD8 T cells was achieved by sorting on a CD8+CD4-CCR7+CD45RA+ phenotype. In TCRdb, the PCR reads were re-called with MiXCR into one record per CDR3 protein. This sample carries 400,000 to 600,000 distinct CDR3 sequences, over 20% of them seen once, and the ten largest clones take about 0.84%. The genes are TRBV27 and TRBJ1-6; D is unclear. The source material was naive CD8+ T cells from blood, with Jurkat cell RNA spiked in. The subset denotes: FACS-sorted CD8+CD4-CCR7+CD45RA+ naive T cells. This TCR was sampled from a human donor in good health. Some libraries in this study had Jurkat cell RNA spiked in. CDR3 DNA: TGTGCCAGCATCTTGAGCTCCTATAATTCACCCCTCCACTTT. Its protein is CASILSSYNSPLHF.